One and the same sample provided the 14 T cell receptor beta chains below, sequenced in a study of Ad26.COV2.S vaccination and SARS-CoV-2 variants. The treatment was: some 20 received Ad26.COV2.S at low or high dose, single or two shots; about 5 received placebo; per-sample allocation not given. Repertoires come from day 63 after the first vaccine or placebo injection. Clones were sequenced by immunoSEQ multiplex PCR, and TCRdb holds only the in-frame ones, with some missing. The sample lists approximately 480,000 clones, around nine tenths occurring once. The sample consisted of peripheral blood, taken in a trial of Ad26.COV2.S vaccine versus placebo. All receptors come from a person aged 18 to 65 who received the Ad26.COV2.S COVID-19 vaccine or a placebo.

Regarding this clone: The conserved closing phenylalanine or tryptophan is absent in this CDR3, likely reflecting a read error. No DNA is shown, since the ends of the CDR3 on it are uncertain; the CDR3 is the one TCRdb lists. The genes are TRBV7-6 and TRBJ2-7; TRBD2, as called in the table, went unchecked against the DNA. Germline values: CDR1 SGHVS, CDR2 FNYEAQ. Both ends counted, the CDR3 spans 12 residues. The CDR3: CASSPRATAEED.

This chain connects TRBV19 to TRBJ1-1; D remains ambiguous. V was shortened by 6 bases and J by 0 bases, with 8 bases between the two germline ends. Germline V CDR1 and CDR2: LNHDA, SQIVND (reference sequence). CDR3 length equals 13 residues. DNA for the CDR3: TGTGCCAGTAGGCAGACTTTGAACACTGAAGCTTTCTTT. It codes for CASRQTLNTEAFF.

The chain carries TRBV11-3 and TRBJ2-1; TRBD2 matches 9 bases. Germline V gene sequence: CDR1 SGHNT, CDR2 YENEEA. After removal of 1 base from V and 3 bases from J, the junction contained 1 base not matched to a gene. The CDR3 consists of 15 residues. As DNA, the CDR3 is TGTGCCAGCAGCTTAGGGACTAGCGTCTACAATGAGCAGTTCTTC. Its protein product is CASSLGTSVYNEQFF.

The gene calls are TRBV6-2 or TRBV6-3 and TRBJ2-1; possibly TRBD1 for D (5 bases). The CDR3 consists of 15 residues. Looked up from germline, CDR1 is MNHEY and CDR2 is SVGEGT. V lost 0 bases and J lost 4, with 10 bases in between. Here the CDR3 DNA reads TGTGCCAGCAGTTACTCAAGGGGCGTTTACAATGAGCAGTTCTTC. Encoded protein: CASSYSRGVYNEQFF.

The V and J genes are TRBV7-9 and TRBJ2-1, with D tentatively TRBD1 (6 bases). The CDR3 loop spans 16 amino acids. Trimming cost V 5 bases and J 0 bases, with 14 bases left between them. Germline V lookup: CDR1 SEHNR, CDR2 FQNEAQ (reference sequence). The CDR3 DNA follows: TGTGCCAGCAGCCGATGGGACACCCGCTCCTACAATGAGCAGTTCTTC. Translated, it gives CASSRWDTRSYNEQFF. The variable domain in full, completed from reference TRBV7-9 and TRBJ2-1, reads DTGVSQNPRHKITKRGQNVTFRCDPISEHNRLYWYRQTLGQGPEFLTYFQNEAQLEKSRLLSDRFSAERPKGSFSTLEIQRTEQGDSAMYLCASSRWDTRSYNEQFFGPGTRLTVL.

Only one count was recorded for this clone. J is TRBJ1-1 and V is TRBV4-3; D unresolved. V lost 1 base and J lost 7, with 10 bases in between. Germline V gene sequence: CDR1 LGHNA, CDR2 YSLEER. The CDR3 extends over 13 amino acids. DNA for the CDR3: TGCGCCAGCAGCCAAGGGGCGTGGGGTGAAGCTTTCTTT. It translates to CASSQGAWGEAFF.

This rearrangement joins TRBV5-1 to TRBJ1-2, with 7 nucleotides matching TRBD1. The CDR3 extends over 15 amino acids. With V trimmed by 4 bases and J by 2 bases, 8 bases remained unmatched. CDR1 is SGHRS and CDR2 is YFSETQ in the germline V gene. The CDR3 nucleotides are TGCGCCAGCAGCGATCCGGGACAGCCAAACTATGGCTACACCTTC. Protein sequence: CASSDPGQPNYGYTF.

The chain carries TRBV7-2 and TRBJ2-7, with D unclear. Germline V CDR1 and CDR2: SGHTA, FQGNSA. V was cut by 4 bases and J by 1 base, with 8 bases left in between. The CDR3 runs to 13 residues. The CDR3 sequence is CASSSPGSYEQYF. CDR3 coding DNA: TGTGCCAGCAGCTCCCCGGGTTCCTACGAGCAGTACTTC. The entire variable domain, with the rest obtained from reference TRBV7-2 and TRBJ2-7, is as follows: GAGVSQSPSNKVTEKGKDVELRCDPISGHTALYWYRQSLGQGLEFLIYFQGNSAPDKSGLPSDRFSAERTGGSVSTLTIQRTQQEDSAVYLCASSSPGSYEQYFGPGTRLTVT.

V and J are TRBV29-1 and TRBJ2-7, with D perhaps TRBD2 (6 bases). The CDR3 covers 15 residues. Trimming shortened V by 7 bases and J by 1 base, and 20 bases separated the two germline ends. The germline V gene encodes CDR1 SQVTM and CDR2 ANQGSEA. CDR3 sequence reads: CSDLGGTRTSYEQYF. The CDR3 nucleotides are TGCAGCGATCTAGGCGGGACCAGGACATCCTACGAGCAGTACTTC.

The V call is TRBV12-3 or TRBV12-4, the J call TRBJ2-1; 7 bases agree with TRBD2. CDR3 size: 13 residues. Trimming removed 5 bases from V and 6 bases from J; junction bases left unmatched: 4. CDR3 residues: CASSRTRGNEQFF. As DNA, the CDR3 is TGTGCCAGCAGTCGGACTAGAGGCAATGAGCAGTTCTTC.

CDR3 bases: TGTGCCAGCAGTGAAGGGACAGGGTACTACGAGCAGTACTTC. Amino acids: CASSEGTGYYEQYF. V usage is TRBV6-1 and J usage is TRBJ2-7; 8 positions agree with TRBD1. The CDR3 loop spans 14 amino acids. Germline V gene lookup returns CDR1 MNHNS and CDR2 SASEGT. V lost 1 base to trimming and J lost 3 bases; unmatched junction nucleotides: 2.

The chain links TRBV7-2 to TRBJ1-3, with a weak D call TRBD1 (5 bases). Germline V lookup: CDR1 SGHTA, CDR2 FQGNSA. V gave up 3 bases and J gave up 0 bases, with 18 bases separating them. This CDR3 is built from 18 residues. The CDR3 sequence: CASSFGGRIGNSGNTIYF. In nucleotides, the CDR3 is TGTGCCAGCAGCTTTGGGGGGAGGATTGGGAACTCTGGAAACACCATATATTTT.

The gene calls are TRBV19 and TRBJ2-3; D ambiguous. The CDR3 has 14 amino acids. Germline V gene lookup returns CDR1 LNHDA and CDR2 SQIVND (reference sequence). V was cut by 5 bases and J by 2 bases, with 11 bases left in between. In DNA, the CDR3 is TGTGCCAGTAGTTTGGGCACCACCACAGATACGCAGTATTTT. This gives the protein CASSLGTTTDTQYF.

CDR3 in amino acids: CASSGGTGFNQPQHF. The CDR3 DNA reads as TGTGCCAGCAGCGGCGGGACAGGGTTCAATCAGCCCCAGCATTTT. The V gene is TRBV2, the J gene TRBJ1-5; 9 bases align to TRBD1. The CDR3 is made up of 15 amino acids. With 6 bases clipped from V and 3 bases from J, the junction kept 6 bases outside the gene matches. Germline CDR1 reads SNHLY; CDR2 reads FYNNEI.